Following are 27 T cell receptor beta chains from one sample sequenced in a study of blood T cell repertoires in COVID-19. The assay was immunoSEQ multiplex PCR, and TCRdb's table has in-frame clones only and misses some. The sample comprises more than 200,000 clones, 85% to 90% of which are singletons, and more than 1.5% rests with the top ten. The specimen was PBMCs or T cells enriched from blood (not recorded which). The receptors shown here come from a man aged 35-49 years who had recovered from COVID-19.

The gene calls are TRBV15 and TRBJ1-2; D remains unclear. Germline CDR1 and CDR2: LNHNV and YYDKDF (reference sequence). The CDR3 length is 16 residues. Trimming removed 5 bases at V and 5 bases at J, with 21 bases between. In DNA form, the CDR3 reads TGTGCCACCAGCCCCTCCCCAGGAGGATGGGTTTATGGCTACACCTTC. It translates to CATSPSPGGWVYGYTF.

The rearrangement links TRBV9 to TRBJ1-1; tentatively, D is TRBD1 (5 bases). Germline CDR1 reads SGDLS; CDR2 reads YYNGEE. Trimming took off 4 bases at V and 1 base at J, with 8 bases between the two ends. This CDR3 region has 13 residues. DNA of the CDR3: TGTGCCAGCAGCCTTACAGGGAACACTGAAGCTTTCTTT. Protein product: CASSLTGNTEAFF.

There are a few counts of this clone. The chain couples TRBV11-3 to TRBJ2-1, with D hard to call. Trimming took off 1 base at V and 10 bases at J, with 8 bases between the two ends. The CDR3 runs to 12 residues. The V gene's germline CDR1 is SGHNT and CDR2 YENEEA. The CDR3, as DNA: TGTGCCAGCAGCTTAGGTGTTAGCGAGCAGTTCTTC. Amino acids: CASSLGVSEQFF.

The J gene is TRBJ1-5, the V gene TRBV6-2 or TRBV6-3; a possible D gene is TRBD1 (6 bases). This CDR3 spans 19 amino acids. Germline CDR1 MNHEY, CDR2 SVGEGT. The V and J ends lost 5 bases and 1 base respectively, with 24 bases between them. In nucleotides, the CDR3 is TGTGCCAGCAGTCCGCACAGGGCGGGCTTCCGAATGAGCAATCAGCCCCAGCATTTT. It specifies CASSPHRAGFRMSNQPQHF.

About this clone: The sample contains more than one DNA sequence encoding this CDR3. The genes are TRBV5-1 and TRBJ2-1; 11 bases are a match to TRBD2. The CDR3 consists of 16 residues. Germline V gene lookup returns CDR1 SGHRS and CDR2 YFSETQ. The trim removed 0 bases at V and 4 bases at J, leaving 3 bases unmatched. The CDR3 sequence: CASSLGGTSGYNEQFF. CDR3 DNA: TGCGCCAGCAGCTTGGGCGGGACTAGCGGATACAATGAGCAGTTCTTC.

V and J are TRBV6-5 and TRBJ2-5; the D gene is possibly TRBD2 (5 bases). V lost 6 bases and J lost 4, with 15 bases in between. From germline, CDR1 is MNHEY and CDR2 SVGAGI. The CDR3 consists of 14 residues. The CDR3 protein is CASSRSPGTETQYF. The CDR3 coding sequence is TGTGCCAGCAGCCGGTCCCCGGGAACAGAGACCCAGTACTTC.

The CDR3 protein is CASSDRGINTEAFF. The CDR3 DNA sequence: TGTGCCAGCAGTGATCGGGGAATAAACACTGAAGCTTTCTTT. The gene calls are TRBV6-1 and TRBJ1-1; D is ambiguous. The germline CDR1 and CDR2 sequences are MNHNS and SASEGT. This CDR3 region has 14 residues. Trimming took off 3 bases at V and 2 bases at J, with 10 bases between the two ends.

The CDR3 loop reads CASSPVPSGLYNEQFF. CDR3 sequence (DNA): TGTGCCAGCAGCCCCGTTCCTAGCGGGCTCTACAATGAGCAGTTCTTC. The chain links TRBV21-1 to TRBJ2-1; whether TRBD2, the table's D call, matches the DNA was not checked. TRBV21-1 is classified as a pseudogene. CDR3 length: 16 residues.

The chain joins TRBV27 to TRBJ2-7; D perhaps matches TRBD2 (5 bases). V gave up 4 bases and J gave up 4 bases, with 11 bases separating them. Germline lookup yields CDR1 MNHEY and CDR2 SMNVEV (reference sequence). This CDR3 spans 13 amino acids. DNA for the CDR3: TGTGCCAGCAGTTCCGGGGATATATACGAGCAGTACTTC. Residues: CASSSGDIYEQYF.

The CDR3, as DNA: TGTGCCAGCAGCCTAATGAGCGTCCTGACTTTC. Translation: CASSLMSVLTF. The chain has TRBV7-2 and TRBJ2-6; D remains ambiguous. Trimming removed 5 bases from V and 12 bases from J, with 8 bases in between. The CDR3 has 11 amino acids. Germline CDR1 SGHTA, CDR2 FQGNSA. Using reference TRBV7-2 and TRBJ2-6 for the parts outside the CDR3, the full variable domain is GAGVSQSPSNKVTEKGKDVELRCDPISGHTALYWYRQSLGQGLEFLIYFQGNSAPDKSGLPSDRFSAERTGGSVSTLTIQRTQQEDSAVYLCASSLMSVLTFGAGSRLTVL.

The genes are TRBV30 and TRBJ2-1, with TRBD2 matching 12 bases. Germline V gene data show CDR1 as GTSNPN and CDR2 as SVGIG (reference sequence). Trimming cost V 4 bases and J 5 bases; bases outside gene matches: 9. The CDR3 is made up of 16 amino acids. CDR3 in amino acids: CAWNMDLAGGHNEQFF. CDR3 bases: TGTGCCTGGAACATGGACCTAGCGGGGGGGCACAATGAGCAGTTCTTC.

The chain employs TRBV7-9 and TRBJ1-3, with 7 bases fitting TRBD1. Unmatched junction bases numbered 7, after V lost 5 bases and J lost 0 bases. Germline CDR1 is SEHNR and CDR2 is FQNEAQ (reference sequence). This CDR3 contains 16 residues. The CDR3: CASSPPGQNSGNTIYF. In DNA form, the CDR3 reads TGTGCCAGCAGCCCGCCGGGACAGAACTCTGGAAACACCATATATTTT.

V and J are TRBV15 and TRBJ1-4, with 9 bases that match TRBD1. The CDR3 has 14 amino acids. Germline-derived CDR1 and CDR2 are LNHNV and YYDKDF (reference sequence). The V segment lost 3 bases and the J segment 4 bases; nucleotides outside the gene matches: 0. The DNA of the CDR3 is TGTGCCACCAGCAGGGACAGGGGTAATGAAAAACTGTTTTTT. This sequence encodes CATSRDRGNEKLFF.

The rearrangement uses TRBV28 and TRBJ1-5; D is uncertain. The germline V gene has CDR1 MDHEN and CDR2 SYDVKM. V gave up 7 bases and J gave up 1 base, with 8 bases separating them. The CDR3 totals 13 residues. CDR3 protein: CASTYGSNQPQHF. CDR3 in DNA: TGTGCCAGCACCTACGGGAGCAATCAGCCCCAGCATTTT.

This clone was recorded only once. Other DNA sequences of this sample code for an identical CDR3. The rearrangement joins TRBV18 to TRBJ1-5; a weak D match, TRBD1 (5 bases). This CDR3 contains 14 residues. With 2 bases removed from V and 5 bases from J, the gap between germline ends came to 10 bases. Germline loops: CDR1 KGHSH, CDR2 LQKENI. The CDR3 region is CASSPGTGDQPQHF. Here the CDR3 DNA reads TGTGCCAGCTCACCAGGGACGGGGGATCAGCCCCAGCATTTT.

This chain links TRBV4-2 with TRBJ1-1; D may be TRBD1 (5 bases). V lost 0 bases, J lost 0 bases, and 8 bases lay in between. This CDR3 spans 15 amino acids. CDR1 is LGHNA and CDR2 is YNFKEQ in the germline V gene. CDR3 amino acids: CASSQEGGMNTEAFF. The CDR3 nucleotides are TGTGCCAGCAGCCAAGAGGGGGGAATGAACACTGAAGCTTTCTTT.

The CDR3 sequence: CASSYSRTDHGNTIYF. The CDR3 nucleotides are TGTGCCAGCAGTTACTCCCGGACAGATCATGGAAACACCATATATTTT. This chain uses TRBV6-5 with TRBJ1-3; tentative D call: TRBD1 (6 bases). The germline CDR1 and CDR2 sequences are MNHEY and SVGAGI. The CDR3 covers 16 residues. With 0 bases removed from V and 3 bases from J, the gap between germline ends came to 12 bases.

The V call is TRBV6-2 or TRBV6-3, the J call TRBJ2-5; D unresolved. Germline loops: CDR1 MNHEY, CDR2 SVGEGT. V lost 6 bases and J 1 base, leaving 12 bases between the germline ends. The CDR3 extends over 14 amino acids. CDR3 coding DNA: TGTGCCAGCAGCCCCATACGGAGCCAAGAGACCCAGTACTTC. It specifies CASSPIRSQETQYF.

J is TRBJ2-1 and V is TRBV5-6; the match to TRBD2 covers 8 bases. Germline V gives CDR1 SGHDT, CDR2 YYEEEE. The junction had 7 bases not matched to a gene; V was cut back by 4 bases and J by 4 bases. CDR3 length equals 15 residues. The CDR3 loop reads CASSGGLGFYNEQFF. The CDR3 bases are TGTGCCAGCAGCGGGGGACTAGGCTTTTACAATGAGCAGTTCTTC.

This clone has a handful of counts. This sequence joins TRBV30 and TRBJ1-1; a possible D gene is TRBD1 (5 bases). The CDR3 runs 14 residues. Germline V lookup: CDR1 GTSNPN, CDR2 SVGIG (reference sequence). Trimming took 1 base from V and 7 from J, leaving 16 bases between them. The CDR3 sequence is CAWSGRIAGGEAFF. CDR3 coding DNA: TGTGCCTGGAGTGGACGGATTGCCGGGGGTGAAGCTTTCTTT.

The genes are TRBV12-3 or TRBV12-4 and TRBJ2-7; 8 bases match TRBD1. V was clipped by 5 bases and J by 12 bases; unmatched bases: 12. The CDR3 sequence is 13 residues long. The CDR3 loop reads CASSPGLDRVAYF. CDR3 nucleotides: TGTGCCAGCAGTCCAGGACTGGACAGGGTGGCGTACTTC.

This clone was observed a few times. J is TRBJ1-1 and V is TRBV28; possibly TRBD1 for D (5 bases). The CDR3 is made up of 15 amino acids. The V gene lost 4 bases and the J gene lost 4 bases, with 16 bases spanning the gap. Germline loops: CDR1 MDHEN, CDR2 SYDVKM. The CDR3 coding sequence is TGTGCCAGCAGTTCCCCAGAAGGGGCGGCCACTGAAGCTTTCTTT. Translated, it gives CASSSPEGAATEAFF.

The chain combines TRBV27 with TRBJ2-5; TRBD1 agrees at 7 bases. The J segment lost 7 bases and the V segment lost 6 bases, leaving 5 bases of the junction unmatched. CDR1 is MNHEY and CDR2 is SMNVEV in the germline V gene (reference sequence). There are 12 residues in the CDR3. The CDR3 bases are TGTGCCAGCAGGGGACAGCGCGGGACCCAGTACTTC. Protein product: CASRGQRGTQYF.

This chain connects TRBV5-6 to TRBJ1-4; 9 bases line up with TRBD1. Germline V lookup: CDR1 SGHDT, CDR2 YYEEEE. Losses at the gene ends were 3 bases for V and 6 bases for J; bases not matched to a gene: 3. This CDR3 is 14 amino acids long. The CDR3 loop reads CASSYGTGYEKLFF. The CDR3 DNA reads TGTGCCAGCAGCTACGGGACAGGGTATGAAAAACTGTTTTTT.

The CDR3 coding sequence is TGTGCCAGCAGCTTAGACCAACAGCAGCCCCAGCATTTT. Amino acid sequence: CASSLDQQQPQHF. This chain connects TRBV7-6 to TRBJ1-5; D unclear. CDR1 SGHVS and CDR2 FNYEAQ come from the germline V gene. The CDR3 consists of 13 residues. V was cut by 1 base and J by 7 bases, with 8 bases left in between.

This clone was found once. This rearrangement joins TRBV13 to TRBJ2-3; D is uncertain. Trimming removed 4 bases at V and 5 bases at J, with 13 bases between. The V gene's germline CDR1 is PRHDT and CDR2 FYEKMQ (reference sequence). The CDR3 consists of 14 residues. CDR3 in DNA: TGTGCCAGCAGCTCGCCCACCTCACTAGATACGCAGTATTTT. It yields the protein CASSSPTSLDTQYF. The entire variable domain, with the rest obtained from reference TRBV13 and TRBJ2-3, is as follows: AAGVIQSPRHLIKEKRETATLKCYPIPRHDTVYWYQQGPGQDPQFLISFYEKMQSDKGSIPDRFSAQQFSDYHSELNMSSLELGDSALYFCASSSPTSLDTQYFGPGTRLTVL.

The chain combines TRBV2 with TRBJ2-3; 8 bases map to TRBD2. The junction had 6 bases not matched to a gene; V was cut back by 6 bases and J by 4 bases. Germline assignment: CDR1 SNHLY and CDR2 FYNNEI. There are 14 residues in the CDR3. CDR3 nucleotide sequence: TGTGCCAGCAGCGAGCGGGAGCTTCCAGATACGCAGTATTTT. Amino acids: CASSERELPDTQYF.